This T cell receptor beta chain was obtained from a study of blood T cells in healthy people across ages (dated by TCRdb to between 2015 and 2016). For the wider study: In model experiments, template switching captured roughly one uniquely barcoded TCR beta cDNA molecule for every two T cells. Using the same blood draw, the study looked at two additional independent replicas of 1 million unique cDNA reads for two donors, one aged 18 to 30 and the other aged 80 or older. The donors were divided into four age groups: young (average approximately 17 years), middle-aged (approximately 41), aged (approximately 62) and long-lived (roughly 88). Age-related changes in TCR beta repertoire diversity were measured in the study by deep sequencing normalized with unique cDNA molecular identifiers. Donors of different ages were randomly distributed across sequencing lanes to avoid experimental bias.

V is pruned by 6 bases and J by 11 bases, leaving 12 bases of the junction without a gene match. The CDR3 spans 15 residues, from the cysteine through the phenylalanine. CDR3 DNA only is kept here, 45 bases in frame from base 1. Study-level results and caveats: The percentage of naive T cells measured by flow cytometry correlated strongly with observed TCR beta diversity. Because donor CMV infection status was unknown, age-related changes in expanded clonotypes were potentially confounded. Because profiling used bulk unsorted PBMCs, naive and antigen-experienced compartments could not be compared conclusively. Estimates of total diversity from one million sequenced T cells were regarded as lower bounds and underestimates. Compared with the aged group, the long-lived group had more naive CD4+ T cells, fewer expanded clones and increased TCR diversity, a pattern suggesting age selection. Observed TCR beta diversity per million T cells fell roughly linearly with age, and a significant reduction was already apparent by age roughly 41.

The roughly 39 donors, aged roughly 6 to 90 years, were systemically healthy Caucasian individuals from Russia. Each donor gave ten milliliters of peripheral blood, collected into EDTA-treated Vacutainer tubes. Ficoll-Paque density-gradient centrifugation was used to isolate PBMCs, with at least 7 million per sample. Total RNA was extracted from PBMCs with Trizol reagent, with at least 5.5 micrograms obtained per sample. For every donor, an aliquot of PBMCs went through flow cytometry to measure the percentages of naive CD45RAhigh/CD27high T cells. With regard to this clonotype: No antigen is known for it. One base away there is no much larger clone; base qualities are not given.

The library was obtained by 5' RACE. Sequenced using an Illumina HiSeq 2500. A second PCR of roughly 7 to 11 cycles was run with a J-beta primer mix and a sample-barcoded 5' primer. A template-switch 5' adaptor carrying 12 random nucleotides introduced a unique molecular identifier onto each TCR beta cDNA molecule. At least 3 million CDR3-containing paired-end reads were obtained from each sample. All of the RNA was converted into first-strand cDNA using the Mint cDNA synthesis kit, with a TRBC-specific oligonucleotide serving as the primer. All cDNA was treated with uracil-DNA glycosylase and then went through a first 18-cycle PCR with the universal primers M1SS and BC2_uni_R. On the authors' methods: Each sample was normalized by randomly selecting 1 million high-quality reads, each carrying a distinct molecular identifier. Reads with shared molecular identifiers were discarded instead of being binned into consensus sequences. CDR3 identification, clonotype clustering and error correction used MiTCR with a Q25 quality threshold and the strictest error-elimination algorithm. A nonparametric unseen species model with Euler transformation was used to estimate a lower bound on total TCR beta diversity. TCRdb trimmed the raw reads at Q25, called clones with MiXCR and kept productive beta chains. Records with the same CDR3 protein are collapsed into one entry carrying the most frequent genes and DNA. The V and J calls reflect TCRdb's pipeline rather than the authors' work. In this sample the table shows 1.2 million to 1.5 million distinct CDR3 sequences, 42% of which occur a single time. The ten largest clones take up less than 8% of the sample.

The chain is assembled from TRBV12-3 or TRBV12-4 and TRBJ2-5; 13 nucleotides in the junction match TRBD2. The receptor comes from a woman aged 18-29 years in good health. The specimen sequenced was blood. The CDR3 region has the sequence CASRTGTSGMNEQYF. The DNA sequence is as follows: TGTGCCAGCAGAACCGGGACTAGCGGGATGAATGAGCAGTACTTC.